The 5 T cell receptor beta chains reported below all come from one sample, sequenced in a study of cytomegalovirus exposure and HLA in healthy donors. Using immunoSEQ multiplex PCR, the repertoire was profiled, and TCRdb retains in-frame clones only, with some absent. The sample lists some 170,000 clones, approximately 87% seen once, with roughly 1.5% in the top ten. Input material: PBMCs. All receptors come from a woman in her 30s in good health and CMV-seronegative.

Worth noting for this clone: Other nucleotide sequences in the sample specify the same CDR3. V and J are TRBV6-5 and TRBJ1-2; 10 nucleotides line up with TRBD1. After removal of 6 bases from V and 5 bases from J, the junction contained 3 bases not matched to a gene. The CDR3 loop spans 13 amino acids. Germline V gives CDR1 MNHEY, CDR2 SVGAGI. The CDR3 spells CASSRTGGYGYTF. In DNA, the CDR3 is TGTGCCAGCAGCCGGACAGGGGGATATGGCTACACCTTC.

In this sample, this clone turned up once. The CDR3 nucleotides read TGCGCCAGCAGCCAACCGGGACAGGGGGCTAACTATGGCTACACCTTC. Translation: CASSQPGQGANYGYTF. J is TRBJ1-2 and V is TRBV4-1, with 11 bases aligning to TRBD1. Losses at the gene ends were 2 bases for V and 0 bases for J; bases not matched to a gene: 2. The CDR3 covers 16 residues. The germline gives CDR1 MGHRA, CDR2 YSYEKL.

The chain combines TRBV7-9 with TRBJ2-1; 8 nucleotides line up with TRBD1. The CDR3 covers 12 residues. V was pared by 4 bases and J by 12 bases, with 5 bases of the junction left unmatched. CDR1 and CDR2 from the germline V gene are SEHNR and FQNEAQ (reference sequence). The CDR3 is CASSSPGGVQFF. CDR3 DNA sequence: TGTGCCAGCAGCTCCCCAGGGGGCGTGCAGTTCTTC.

The chain carries TRBV5-8 and TRBJ2-3; no firm D call. V gave up 3 bases and J gave up 2 bases, with 7 bases separating them. This CDR3 spans 13 amino acids. Germline V CDR1 and CDR2: SGHTS, YDEGEE. In nucleotides, the CDR3 is TGTGCCAGCAGCTCCGAGATCACAGATACGCAGTATTTT. This encodes CASSSEITDTQYF.

The V call is TRBV19, the J call TRBJ2-1; 9 nucleotides line up with TRBD2. The CDR3 is 17 residues long. J was trimmed by 0 bases and V by 7 bases; bases with no gene match: 10. Germline values: CDR1 LNHDA, CDR2 SQIVND (reference sequence). The CDR3 loop reads CASTGSGGPGSYNEQFF. The CDR3 coding sequence is TGTGCCAGTACGGGTAGCGGGGGCCCTGGCTCCTACAATGAGCAGTTCTTC.